The present entry profiles one T cell receptor (beta chain) with its context. Its antigen is unknown. Sequencing used immunoSEQ multiplex PCR; TCRdb keeps in-frame clones, though not all of them. The data hold around 100,000 clones, with 92% observed a single time. Germline-derived CDR1 and CDR2 are SGHTA and FQGTGA. CDR3 length equals 17 residues. Trimming stripped 2 bases from V and 2 bases from J, with 18 bases between. The sample comes from a study of CD4+ T cells in melanoma. Study-level findings and limits: CD8+ T cell, macrophage and B cell function reportedly correlated with neoantigen-specific CD4+ T cells. Diverse differentiation states were reported for melanoma neoantigen-specific CD4+ T cells.

The specimen was peripheral blood. The receptor comes from a human donor with melanoma. The chain joins TRBV7-3 to TRBJ1-2; TRBD1 might be the D (6 bases). The CDR3 is CASSLDPSAGANYGYTF. The DNA of the CDR3 is TGTGCCAGCAGCTTAGATCCCTCGGCAGGGGCCAACTATGGCTACACCTTC.